What follows is one T cell receptor (beta chain) and its context. Its antigen is unidentified. The sample comes from a study of cytomegalovirus exposure and HLA in healthy donors. The CDR3 extends over 15 amino acids. CDR1 and CDR2 (germline): SGHDT, YYEEEE. The V gene lost 5 bases and the J gene lost 1 base, with 10 bases spanning the gap. Findings of the study overall: In a later analysis, productive TCRs from donors in an Asian-associated ancestry cluster reportedly carried fewer N-insertions than the cohort mean. As confirmed in vitro, a few CMV-associated chains were specific for CMV antigens.

PCR primers comprised 60 Vbeta and 13 Jbeta primers. The assay was immunoSEQ multiplex PCR, and TCRdb's table has in-frame clones only and misses some. Among about 88,000 clones, approximately 80% were seen once, and the ten largest hold around 3%. This clonotype was obtained from a young man in good health and CMV-seronegative. Sample: PBMCs. The chain is built from TRBV5-6 and TRBJ1-6; weak D call: TRBD1 (6 bases). The CDR3 region has the DNA TGTGCCAGCAGGTGGGGGACATCCTATAATTCACCCCTCCACTTT. Residues: CASRWGTSYNSPLHF.